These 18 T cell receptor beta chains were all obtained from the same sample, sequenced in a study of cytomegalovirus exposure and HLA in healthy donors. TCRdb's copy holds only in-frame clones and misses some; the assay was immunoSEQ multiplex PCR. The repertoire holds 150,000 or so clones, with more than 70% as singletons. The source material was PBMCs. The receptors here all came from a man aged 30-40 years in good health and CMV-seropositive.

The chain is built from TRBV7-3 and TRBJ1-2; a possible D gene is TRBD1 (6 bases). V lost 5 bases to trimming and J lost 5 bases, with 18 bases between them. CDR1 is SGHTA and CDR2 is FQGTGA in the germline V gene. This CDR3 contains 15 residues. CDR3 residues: CASSPRGGAVYGYTF. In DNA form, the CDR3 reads TGTGCCAGCAGCCCCCGGGGGGGGGCCGTTTATGGCTACACCTTC.

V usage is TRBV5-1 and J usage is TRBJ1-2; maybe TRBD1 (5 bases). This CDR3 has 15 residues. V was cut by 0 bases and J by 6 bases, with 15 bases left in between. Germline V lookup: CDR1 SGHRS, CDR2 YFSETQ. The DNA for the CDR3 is TGCGCCAGCAGCTTGGAGGCTTACAGGTGGGATGGCTACACCTTC. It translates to CASSLEAYRWDGYTF.

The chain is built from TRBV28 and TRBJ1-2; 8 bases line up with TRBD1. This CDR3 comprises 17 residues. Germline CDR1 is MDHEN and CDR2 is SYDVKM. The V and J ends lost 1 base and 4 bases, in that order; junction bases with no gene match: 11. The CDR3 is CASSLLGERDRIYGYTF. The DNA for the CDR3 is TGTGCCAGCAGTTTATTGGGGGAGAGGGACAGGATCTATGGCTACACCTTC.

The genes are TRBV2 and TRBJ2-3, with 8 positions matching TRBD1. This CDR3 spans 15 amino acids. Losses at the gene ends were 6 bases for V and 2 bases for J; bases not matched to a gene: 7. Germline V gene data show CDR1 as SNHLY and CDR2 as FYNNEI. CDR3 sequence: CASRTGTGYTDTQYF. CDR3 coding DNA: TGTGCCAGCAGGACCGGGACAGGATACACAGATACGCAGTATTTT.

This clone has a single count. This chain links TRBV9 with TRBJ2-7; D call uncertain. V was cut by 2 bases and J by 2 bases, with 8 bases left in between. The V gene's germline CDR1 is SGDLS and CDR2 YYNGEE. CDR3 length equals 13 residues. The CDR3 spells CASSVLRPYEQYF. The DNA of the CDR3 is TGTGCCAGCAGCGTCCTTCGTCCCTACGAGCAGTACTTC.

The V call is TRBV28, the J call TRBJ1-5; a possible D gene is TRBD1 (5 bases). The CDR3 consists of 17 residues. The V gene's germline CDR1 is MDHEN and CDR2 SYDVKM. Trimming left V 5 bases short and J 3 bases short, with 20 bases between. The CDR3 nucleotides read TGTGCCAGCAGTCCCCCCGGGCAGGGCTTTTTCAATCAGCCCCAGCATTTT. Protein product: CASSPPGQGFFNQPQHF.

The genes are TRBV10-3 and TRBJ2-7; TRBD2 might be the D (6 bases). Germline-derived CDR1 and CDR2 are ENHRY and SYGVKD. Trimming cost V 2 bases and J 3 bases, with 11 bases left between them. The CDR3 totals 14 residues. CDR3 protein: CAISEIGGSYEQYF. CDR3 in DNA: TGTGCCATCAGTGAGATTGGGGGGAGCTACGAGCAGTACTTC.

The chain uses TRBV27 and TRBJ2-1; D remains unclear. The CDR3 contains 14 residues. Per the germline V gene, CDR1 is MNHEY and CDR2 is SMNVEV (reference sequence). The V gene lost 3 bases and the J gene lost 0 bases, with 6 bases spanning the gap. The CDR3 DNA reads TGTGCCAGCAGTTTTGGCGGCTCCTACAATGAGCAGTTCTTC. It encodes CASSFGGSYNEQFF.

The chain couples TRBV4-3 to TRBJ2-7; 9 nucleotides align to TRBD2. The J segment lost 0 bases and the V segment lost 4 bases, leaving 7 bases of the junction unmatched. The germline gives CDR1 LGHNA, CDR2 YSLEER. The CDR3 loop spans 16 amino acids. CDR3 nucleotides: TGCGCCAGCAGCCCTTCGACTAGCGGTAGCTCCTACGAGCAGTACTTC. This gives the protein CASSPSTSGSSYEQYF.

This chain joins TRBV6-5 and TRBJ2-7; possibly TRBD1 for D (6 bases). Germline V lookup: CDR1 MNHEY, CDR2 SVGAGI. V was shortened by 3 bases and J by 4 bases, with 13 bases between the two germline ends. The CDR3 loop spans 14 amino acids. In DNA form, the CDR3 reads TGTGCCAGCAGTTATAGCAGGGGAAAATACGAGCAGTACTTC. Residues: CASSYSRGKYEQYF.

CDR3 bases: TGCAGCGTTGCAACTAGCGGGGTCCAAGAGACCCAGTACTTC. It translates to CSVATSGVQETQYF. The genes are TRBV29-1 and TRBJ2-5, with TRBD2 matching 10 bases. The CDR3 length is 14 residues. In germline, CDR1 is SQVTM, CDR2 ANQGSEA. Trimming at V came to 4 bases and at J to 1 base, leaving 3 bases not matched to a gene. The full variable domain, its missing parts supplied by reference TRBV29-1 and TRBJ2-5, is SAVISQKPSRDICQRGTSLTIQCQVDSQVTMMFWYRQQPGQSLTLIATANQGSEATYESGFVIDKFPISRPNLTFSTLTVSNMSPEDSSIYLCSVATSGVQETQYFGPGTRLLVL.

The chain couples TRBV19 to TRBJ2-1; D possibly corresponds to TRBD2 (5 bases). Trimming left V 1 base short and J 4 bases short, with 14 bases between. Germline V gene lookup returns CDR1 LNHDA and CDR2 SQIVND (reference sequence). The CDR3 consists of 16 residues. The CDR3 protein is CASSIVWSGPYNEQFF. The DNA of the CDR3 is TGTGCCAGTAGTATAGTCTGGAGCGGACCTTACAATGAGCAGTTCTTC.

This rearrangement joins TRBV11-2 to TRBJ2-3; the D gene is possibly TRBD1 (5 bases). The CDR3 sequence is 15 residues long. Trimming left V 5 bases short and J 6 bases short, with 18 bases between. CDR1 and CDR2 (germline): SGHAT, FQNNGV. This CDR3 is CASSPLGQGGDTQYF. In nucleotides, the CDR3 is TGTGCCAGCAGCCCCCTTGGTCAGGGTGGGGATACGCAGTATTTT.

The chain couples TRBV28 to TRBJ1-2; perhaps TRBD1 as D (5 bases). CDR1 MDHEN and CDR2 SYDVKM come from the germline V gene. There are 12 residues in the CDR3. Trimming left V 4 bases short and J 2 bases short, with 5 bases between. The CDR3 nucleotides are TGTGCCAGCAGTTCAGGGAACTATGGCTACACCTTC. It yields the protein CASSSGNYGYTF.

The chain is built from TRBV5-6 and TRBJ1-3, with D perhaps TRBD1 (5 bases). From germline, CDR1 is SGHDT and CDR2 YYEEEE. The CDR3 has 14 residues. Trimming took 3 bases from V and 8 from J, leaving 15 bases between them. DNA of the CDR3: TGTGCCAGCAGCTGGGGGGGTCTCGAGGACACCATATATTTT. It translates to CASSWGGLEDTIYF.

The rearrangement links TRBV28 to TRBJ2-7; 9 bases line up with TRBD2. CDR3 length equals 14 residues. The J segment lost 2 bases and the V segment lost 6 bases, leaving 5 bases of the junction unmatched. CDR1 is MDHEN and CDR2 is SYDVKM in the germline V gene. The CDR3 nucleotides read TGTGCCAGCAGACCTAGCGGGGATACCTACGAGCAGTACTTC. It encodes CASRPSGDTYEQYF. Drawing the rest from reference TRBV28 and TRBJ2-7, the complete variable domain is DVKVTQSSRYLVKRTGEKVFLECVQDMDHENMFWYRQDPGLGLRLIYFSYDVKMKEKGDIPEGYSVSREKKERFSLILESASTNQTSMYLCASRPSGDTYEQYFGPGTRLTVT.

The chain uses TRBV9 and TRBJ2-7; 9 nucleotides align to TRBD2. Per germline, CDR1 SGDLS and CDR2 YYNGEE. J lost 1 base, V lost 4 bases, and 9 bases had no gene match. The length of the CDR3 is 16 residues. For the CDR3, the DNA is TGTGCCAGCAGCCATAGCGGGGGAACAGGGTCCTACGAGCAGTACTTC. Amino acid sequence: CASSHSGGTGSYEQYF.

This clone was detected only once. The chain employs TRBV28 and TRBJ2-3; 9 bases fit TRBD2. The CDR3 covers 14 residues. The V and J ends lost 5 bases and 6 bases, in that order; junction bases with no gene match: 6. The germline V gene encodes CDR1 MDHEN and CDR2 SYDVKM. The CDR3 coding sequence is TGTGCCAGCAGTCAAGCGGGAGGTCTGGATACGCAGTATTTT. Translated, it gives CASSQAGGLDTQYF.